Reported below is one T cell receptor beta chain. The CDR3 runs to 14 residues. CDR1 is MRHNA, CDR2 SNTAGT, per germline. After removal of 5 bases from V and 4 bases from J, the junction contained 4 bases not matched to a gene. Data came from immunoSEQ multiplex PCR; TCRdb stores just in-frame clones and leaves some out. Seen here are 200,000 to 300,000 clones, about nine tenths observed once, and the top ten hold over 1.5%. The data stem from a study of blood T cell repertoires in COVID-19. The specimen sequenced was PBMCs or T cells enriched from blood (not recorded which). The receptor was isolated from a man aged 35-49 years who had recovered from COVID-19. This chain connects TRBV6-4 to TRBJ2-3; 9 positions agree with TRBD1. CDR3 nucleotides: TGTGCCAGCAGTTTGGACAGGGGAGCAGATACGCAGTATTTT. Encoded protein: CASSLDRGADTQYF.